This passage covers 27 T cell receptor beta chains from one sample sequenced in a study of blood T cell repertoires in COVID-19. Measured with immunoSEQ multiplex PCR; TCRdb has only the in-frame clones, and not every one. Among around 130,000 clones listed, almost 85% were seen once. The sample consisted of PBMCs or T cells enriched from blood (not recorded which). These receptors all come from a woman in her forties or fifties with acute COVID-19.

This sequence joins TRBV5-1 and TRBJ2-3; D unresolved. This CDR3 region has 17 residues. Deletions cut 2 bases from V and 3 bases from J, with 19 bases between. Germline loops: CDR1 SGHRS, CDR2 YFSETQ. CDR3 DNA: TGCGCCAGCAGCTTCCAAAGTATAGGCGCTAGTACAGATACGCAGTATTTT. Translating it yields CASSFQSIGASTDTQYF.

This clone was found many times. Other DNA variants within this sample encode the same CDR3. The chain links TRBV4-2 to TRBJ2-7; 11 bases fit TRBD2. The CDR3 runs to 15 residues. Germline V lookup: CDR1 LGHNA, CDR2 YNFKEQ. The V and J ends lost 5 bases and 0 bases, in that order; junction bases with no gene match: 3. The CDR3 reads CASSRGTSGSYEQYF. The DNA of the CDR3 is TGTGCCAGCAGCAGGGGGACTAGCGGCTCCTACGAGCAGTACTTC.

The genes are TRBV18 and TRBJ1-1; 11 nucleotides match TRBD1. The CDR3 loop spans 14 amino acids. Germline V CDR1 and CDR2: KGHSH, LQKENI. V was pared by 5 bases and J by 5 bases, with 4 bases of the junction left unmatched. The CDR3 sequence is CASSWDRGGTEAFF. The CDR3 nucleotides are TGTGCCAGCTCATGGGACAGGGGGGGAACTGAAGCTTTCTTT. The entire variable domain, with the rest obtained from reference TRBV18 and TRBJ1-1, is as follows: NAGVMQNPRHLVRRRGQEARLRCSPMKGHSHVYWYRQLPEEGLKFMVYLQKENIIDESGMPKERFSAEFPKEGPSILRIQQVVRGDSAAYFCASSWDRGGTEAFFGQGTRLTVV.

V is TRBV11-2 and J is TRBJ2-1, with TRBD2 identical over 13 bases. CDR1 SGHAT and CDR2 FQNNGV come from the germline V gene. Trimming removed 5 bases from V and 7 bases from J; junction bases left unmatched: 8. The CDR3 has 16 residues. CDR3 residues: CASSPRTSGSWNEQFF. The CDR3 bases are TGTGCCAGCAGCCCCCGGACTAGCGGGAGTTGGAATGAGCAGTTCTTC.

The chain uses TRBV21-1 and TRBJ2-4; the table's D call of TRBD2 was not tested on the DNA. TRBV21-1 is listed as a pseudogene. The CDR3 extends over 19 amino acids. The CDR3 protein is CASSKAASGRYLAKNIQYF. The CDR3 DNA follows: TGTGCCAGCAGCAAAGCGGCTAGCGGGAGGTACTTAGCCAAAAACATTCAGTACTTC.

There are a few counts of this clone. CDR3 DNA sequence: TGCGCCAGCAGCCTGGGACAGGACCGCTCTGGAAACACCATATATTTT. Its translation: CASSLGQDRSGNTIYF. The chain recombines TRBV4-1 with TRBJ1-3; TRBD1 matches at 8 bases. This CDR3 is built from 16 residues. V lost 4 bases, J lost 0 bases, and 5 bases stayed unmatched. The germline V gene encodes CDR1 MGHRA and CDR2 YSYEKL.

The J gene is TRBJ1-2, the V gene TRBV12-3 or TRBV12-4; maybe TRBD1 (6 bases). Trimming cost V 3 bases and J 3 bases, with 8 bases left between them. This CDR3 contains 13 residues. DNA of the CDR3: TGTGCCAGCAGTTTTCAGGGGTACTATGGCTACACCTTC. Its translation is CASSFQGYYGYTF.

The chain recombines TRBV3-1 (or the pseudogene TRBV3-2) with TRBJ2-4; 7 positions agree with TRBD1. The CDR3 is 14 residues long. In germline, CDR1 is LGHDT, CDR2 YNNKEL (reference sequence). V lost 4 bases to trimming and J lost 6 bases; unmatched junction nucleotides: 6. The CDR3, as DNA: TGTGCCAGCAGCCTGCTGGGACAGCTAAACATTCAGTACTTC. Translated, it gives CASSLLGQLNIQYF.

In its sample, this clone was seen a few times. The chain carries TRBV19 and TRBJ1-5; D call uncertain. This CDR3 has 15 residues. V dropped 7 bases and J dropped 5 bases, with 18 bases sitting between them. Germline values: CDR1 LNHDA, CDR2 SQIVND (reference sequence). CDR3 loop: CASKLVGRAHQPQHF. In DNA form, the CDR3 reads TGTGCCAGTAAGCTTGTGGGGAGGGCCCATCAGCCCCAGCATTTT.

The gene calls are TRBV24-1 and TRBJ1-5, with D perhaps TRBD1 (6 bases). The CDR3 is 15 residues long. CDR1 is KGHDR and CDR2 is SFDVKD in the germline V gene. V lost 4 bases and J 4 bases, leaving 13 bases between the germline ends. The CDR3, as DNA: TGTGCCACCAGTGACGATGGACAGCCTAATCAGCCCCAGCATTTT. Translated: CATSDDGQPNQPQHF.

J is TRBJ2-2 and V is TRBV5-1; the D is unclear. The CDR3 has 14 residues. The germline V and J ends were trimmed by 2 bases and 4 bases, with 9 bases remaining between them. The germline gives CDR1 SGHRS, CDR2 YFSETQ. The CDR3 spells CASSFVRSTGELFF. The CDR3 nucleotides read TGCGCCAGCAGCTTTGTCAGATCCACCGGGGAGCTGTTTTTT. Looking up the rest from reference TRBV5-1 and TRBJ2-2 gives the full variable domain: KAGVTQTPRYLIKTRGQQVTLSCSPISGHRSVSWYQQTPGQGLQFLFEYFSETQRNKGNFPGRFSGRQFSNSRSEMNVSTLELGDSALYLCASSFVRSTGELFFGEGSRLTVL.

The J gene is TRBJ2-3, the V gene TRBV10-3; 11 positions agree with TRBD2. Per germline, CDR1 ENHRY and CDR2 SYGVKD. J was trimmed by 2 bases and V by 2 bases; bases with no gene match: 6. This CDR3 spans 17 amino acids. The CDR3 reads CAISEGVAGGSTDTQYF. The CDR3 nucleotides read TGTGCCATCAGTGAGGGCGTAGCGGGAGGGTCCACAGATACGCAGTATTTT.

The V gene is TRBV5-1, the J gene TRBJ2-1, with 8 nucleotides matching TRBD2. From germline, CDR1 is SGHRS and CDR2 YFSETQ. The J segment lost 2 bases and the V segment lost 0 bases, leaving 4 bases of the junction unmatched. The CDR3 runs to 16 residues. The CDR3 loop reads CASSLGAGGAYNEQFF. As DNA, the CDR3 is TGCGCCAGCAGCTTGGGGGCGGGAGGAGCCTACAATGAGCAGTTCTTC.

This chain joins TRBV29-1 and TRBJ2-7, with 11 bases matching TRBD2. Germline values: CDR1 SQVTM, CDR2 ANQGSEA. There are 14 residues in the CDR3. The junction had 8 bases not matched to a gene; V was cut back by 6 bases and J by 4 bases. The CDR3 DNA sequence: TGCAGCGTCACCACCGGGACTAGCGGATACGAGCAGTACTTC. Translating gives CSVTTGTSGYEQYF.

The V gene is TRBV30, the J gene TRBJ2-1; D remains ambiguous. The length of the CDR3 is 11 residues. Trimming took 3 bases from V and 9 from J, leaving 9 bases between them. Germline CDR1 reads GTSNPN; CDR2 reads SVGIG (reference sequence). The CDR3 DNA reads as TGTGCCTGGAGCGTTAGTTTTGAGCAGTTCTTC. As protein: CAWSVSFEQFF.

The chain links TRBV19 to TRBJ2-7; 7 positions match TRBD2. CDR1 is LNHDA, CDR2 SQIVND, per germline (reference sequence). J was trimmed by 3 bases and V by 3 bases; bases with no gene match: 8. The CDR3 consists of 15 residues. The CDR3 nucleotides read TGTGCCAGTAGTATTAGCGGGCCAGACGGCTACGAGCAGTACTTC. This codes for CASSISGPDGYEQYF.

The rearrangement links TRBV21-1 to TRBJ1-4; the table's D call, TRBD1, has no DNA check behind it. TRBV21-1 is a known pseudogene. The CDR3 length is 16 residues. The DNA of the CDR3 is TGTGCCAGCCCAGCAAAGTATAGGGGTTCTAATGAAAAACTGTTTTTT. Amino acids: CASPAKYRGSNEKLFF.

The chain uses TRBV12-3 or TRBV12-4 and TRBJ1-6; D may be TRBD1 (5 bases). Trimming left V 7 bases short and J 8 bases short, with 12 bases between. The CDR3 is made up of 13 amino acids. CDR3 bases: TGTGCCAGCACCTGGGGCTGGGATTCACCCCTCCACTTT. The encoded protein is CASTWGWDSPLHF.

J is TRBJ1-1 and V is TRBV5-5; D not resolved. The CDR3 length is 15 residues. Deletions cut 4 bases from V and 1 base from J, with 14 bases between. The germline V gene encodes CDR1 SGHKS and CDR2 YYEKEE (reference sequence). The CDR3 DNA reads TGTGCCAGCAGCCGCGTGTTCGAACCGAACACTGAAGCTTTCTTT. Protein sequence: CASSRVFEPNTEAFF.

The chain uses TRBV6-5 and TRBJ2-3, with unresolved D. The CDR3 runs to 15 residues. In germline, CDR1 is MNHEY, CDR2 SVGAGI. Trimming removed 2 bases from V and 1 base from J, with 10 bases in between. CDR3 region: CASSYESRGTDTQYF. As DNA, the CDR3 is TGTGCCAGCAGTTACGAGAGTCGGGGCACAGATACGCAGTATTTT.

Of note for this clone: The sample contains more than one DNA sequence encoding this CDR3. The V call is TRBV7-9, the J call TRBJ1-5, with D possibly matching TRBD1 (5 bases). CDR3 length equals 13 residues. The germline gives CDR1 SEHNR, CDR2 FQNEAQ (reference sequence). Trimming took off 1 base at V and 7 bases at J, with 8 bases between the two ends. CDR3 DNA: TGTGCCAGCAGCTTAGTCCAGGGACAGCCCCAGCATTTT. Encoded protein: CASSLVQGQPQHF.

This clone was recorded a few times. The V and J genes are TRBV18 and TRBJ2-5, with unresolved D. Germline values: CDR1 KGHSH, CDR2 LQKENI. The CDR3 sequence is 14 residues long. Trimming shortened V by 0 bases and J by 1 base, and 6 bases separated the two germline ends. CDR3 region: CASSPPRSQETQYF. For the CDR3, the DNA is TGTGCCAGCTCACCACCCCGCAGCCAAGAGACCCAGTACTTC.

The chain carries TRBV5-5 and TRBJ2-3, with 7 bases identical to TRBD1. J gave up 4 bases and V 2 bases, and 7 bases lay outside the gene matches. This CDR3 is built from 15 residues. Looked up from germline, CDR1 is SGHKS and CDR2 is YYEKEE (reference sequence). The CDR3 bases are TGTGCCAGCAGCTTAACCGGGACAGTGCCAGATACGCAGTATTTT. This translates into CASSLTGTVPDTQYF.

The rearrangement uses TRBV24-1 and TRBJ2-3, with D tentatively TRBD2 (7 bases). From germline, CDR1 is KGHDR and CDR2 SFDVKD. This CDR3 comprises 16 residues. V was shortened by 2 bases and J by 2 bases, with 13 bases between the two germline ends. CDR3 in amino acids: CATSDYRGGYTDTQYF. CDR3 sequence (DNA): TGTGCCACCAGTGATTATAGGGGGGGATACACAGATACGCAGTATTTT.

This clone was observed a handful of times. The chain uses TRBV2 and TRBJ1-1, with unresolved D. There are 14 residues in the CDR3. Germline loops: CDR1 SNHLY, CDR2 FYNNEI. V shed 6 bases and J shed 1 base, with 12 bases lying between them. CDR3 DNA: TGTGCCAGCAGCGGACTGCTACAGAACACTGAAGCTTTCTTT. This sequence encodes CASSGLLQNTEAFF.

V usage is TRBV7-9 and J usage is TRBJ2-1; 8 bases are a match to TRBD2. Germline values: CDR1 SEHNR, CDR2 FQNEAQ (reference sequence). CDR3 length: 14 residues. Losses at the gene ends were 1 base for V and 8 bases for J; bases not matched to a gene: 4. The CDR3 protein is CASSLGGRNDEQFF. The CDR3 region has the DNA TGTGCCAGCAGCTTAGGCGGGAGGAACGATGAGCAGTTCTTC.

The J gene is TRBJ1-5, the V gene TRBV29-1; D ambiguous. CDR1 is SQVTM and CDR2 is ANQGSEA in the germline V gene. V gave up 6 bases and J gave up 9 bases, with 15 bases separating them. This CDR3 has 12 amino acids. CDR3 bases: TGCAGCGTGCAAAAACAAGGAGGGCCCCAGCATTTT. Residues: CSVQKQGGPQHF.